One sample yielded the 28 T cell receptor beta chains listed below, sequenced in a study of neoadjuvant anti-PD-1 for oral cavity cancer. Stated time point: after neoadjuvant nivolumab, at surgical resection. Clones were read by immunoSEQ multiplex PCR, and TCRdb kept only the in-frame ones, dropping some. The sample has roughly 36,000 clones, approximately 40% seen once; the top ten hold more than 15%. The sequencing used tumor tissue, collected after nivolumab (anti-PD-1) treatment. These receptors came from a person between 40 and 85 years old with oral cavity squamous cell carcinoma.

This clone was seen ten or more times. The gene calls are TRBV6-5 and TRBJ1-2; TRBD1 aligns across 7 bases. With 9 bases clipped from V and 4 bases from J, the junction kept 8 bases outside the gene matches. The CDR3 loop spans 13 amino acids. Looked up from germline, CDR1 is MNHEY and CDR2 is SVGAGI. CDR3 in amino acids: CARLNRGLYGYTF. The CDR3 DNA is TGTGCCAGGCTCAACAGGGGACTCTATGGCTACACCTTC.

There are a few counts of this clone. This chain connects TRBV6-5 to TRBJ1-1; D possibly corresponds to TRBD1 (5 bases). The CDR3 contains 14 residues. With 5 bases removed from V and 5 bases from J, the gap between germline ends came to 15 bases. Germline values: CDR1 MNHEY, CDR2 SVGAGI. The CDR3 sequence: CASSHGTPGTEAFF. In DNA form, the CDR3 reads TGTGCCAGCAGTCACGGGACCCCAGGTACTGAAGCTTTCTTT.

The chain employs TRBV18 and TRBJ1-3; a weak D match, TRBD1 (5 bases). Trimming removed 3 bases from V and 0 bases from J, with 6 bases in between. Germline loops: CDR1 KGHSH, CDR2 LQKENI. CDR3 length: 14 residues. CDR3 nucleotides: TGTGCCAGCTCACCGGGGCTCTCTGGAAACACCATATATTTT. This translates into CASSPGLSGNTIYF.

The chain carries TRBV9 and TRBJ2-3, with D maybe TRBD2 (5 bases). The germline V gene has CDR1 SGDLS and CDR2 YYNGEE. V shed 3 bases and J shed 4 bases, with 15 bases lying between them. The CDR3 spans 15 residues. Written as DNA, the CDR3 is TGTGCCAGCAGCGGCGGACTCGTCAGCTCAGATACGCAGTATTTT. Translation gives CASSGGLVSSDTQYF. Drawing the rest from reference TRBV9 and TRBJ2-3, the complete variable domain is DSGVTQTPKHLITATGQRVTLRCSPRSGDLSVYWYQQSLDQGLQFLIQYYNGEERAKGNILERFSAQQFPDLHSELNLSSLELGDSALYFCASSGGLVSSDTQYFGPGTRLTVL.

This chain links TRBV5-8 with TRBJ2-5; unclear D gene. V lost 2 bases to trimming and J lost 5 bases, with 7 bases between them. Germline-derived CDR1 and CDR2 are SGHTS and YDEGEE. The CDR3 extends over 12 amino acids. The CDR3 here is CASSFWGETQYF. The CDR3 region has the DNA TGTGCCAGCAGCTTTTGGGGTGAGACCCAGTACTTC. The whole variable domain, remainder taken from reference TRBV5-8 and TRBJ2-5, is EAGVTQSPTHLIKTRGQQATLRCSPISGHTSVYWYQQALGLGLQFLLWYDEGEERNRGNFPPRFSGRQFPNYSSELNVNALELEDSALYLCASSFWGETQYFGPGTRLLVL.

The chain has TRBV4-2 and TRBJ1-4; D unresolved. Trimming stripped 1 base from V and 8 bases from J, with 8 bases between. The CDR3 loop spans 13 amino acids. Germline assignment: CDR1 LGHNA and CDR2 YNFKEQ. CDR3 in amino acids: CASSQGAGEKLFF. The CDR3 coding sequence is TGTGCCAGCAGCCAAGGGGCTGGGGAAAAACTGTTTTTT.

The chain recombines TRBV10-3 with TRBJ2-2; D gene uncertain. V was cut by 0 bases and J by 5 bases, with 10 bases left in between. CDR1 ENHRY and CDR2 SYGVKD come from the germline V gene. The CDR3 covers 15 residues. CDR3: CAISESWAGTGELFF. CDR3 in DNA: TGTGCCATCAGTGAGTCTTGGGCCGGGACCGGGGAGCTGTTTTTT.

This clone was detected ten times or more. The rearrangement links TRBV20-1 to TRBJ1-1; 9 bases agree with TRBD1. Germline V gene data show CDR1 as DFQATT and CDR2 as SNEGSKA (reference sequence). CDR3 length equals 11 residues. The DNA of the CDR3 is TGCAGAACAGGGGGCAACACTGAAGCTTTCTTT. This sequence encodes CRTGGNTEAFF.

The V call is TRBV25-1, the J call TRBJ1-2, with TRBD1 matching 9 bases. Germline V CDR1 and CDR2: MGHDK, SYGVNS. The CDR3 sequence is 12 residues long. V was pared by 8 bases and J by 6 bases, with 4 bases of the junction left unmatched. CDR3 sequence reads: CASVGQGNGYTF. As DNA, the CDR3 is TGTGCCAGCGTCGGACAGGGGAATGGCTACACCTTC.

The J gene is TRBJ2-3, the V gene TRBV9; TRBD2 agrees at 7 bases. Losses at the gene ends were 4 bases for V and 0 bases for J; bases not matched to a gene: 20. Germline-derived CDR1 and CDR2 are SGDLS and YYNGEE. The CDR3 spans 20 residues. CDR3 residues: CASSPREESLWDSSTDTQYF. CDR3 coding DNA: TGTGCCAGCAGCCCCCGGGAGGAATCCCTCTGGGACTCTAGCACAGATACGCAGTATTTT.

The chain combines TRBV5-6 with TRBJ1-1; D is undetermined. CDR3 length: 11 residues. V shed 4 bases and J shed 5 bases, with 6 bases lying between them. Per germline, CDR1 SGHDT and CDR2 YYEEEE. CDR3 coding DNA: TGTGCCAGCAGCCGCCAGACTGAAGCTTTCTTT. It encodes CASSRQTEAFF.

This clone was observed a few times. This chain joins TRBV7-9 and TRBJ1-6, with no clear D. Germline V gene data show CDR1 as SEHNR and CDR2 as FQNEAQ (reference sequence). Deletions cut 1 base from V and 8 bases from J, with 12 bases between. The CDR3 spans 15 residues. The CDR3 DNA sequence: TGTGCCAGCAGCTTAGATGCCCCTCGGGATTCACCCCTCCACTTT. This sequence encodes CASSLDAPRDSPLHF.

This chain uses TRBV5-6 with TRBJ1-2, with TRBD1 matching over 7 bases. Trimming cost V 4 bases and J 3 bases; bases outside gene matches: 6. From germline, CDR1 is SGHDT and CDR2 YYEEEE. The CDR3 covers 14 residues. The CDR3 spells CASSQTDRYYGYTF. The CDR3 DNA is TGTGCCAGCAGCCAAACGGACAGGTACTATGGCTACACCTTC.

J is TRBJ2-1 and V is TRBV11-2; D is perhaps TRBD2 (6 bases). Trimming left V 5 bases short and J 10 bases short, with 12 bases between. Germline V lookup: CDR1 SGHAT, CDR2 FQNNGV. This CDR3 contains 12 residues. The CDR3 DNA sequence: TGTGCCAGCAGCCCCACGGGGGAGGAGCAGTTCTTC. It encodes CASSPTGEEQFF.

This chain connects TRBV6-6 to TRBJ1-2; D is possibly TRBD1 (5 bases). The CDR3 is made up of 15 amino acids. Per germline, CDR1 MNHNY and CDR2 SVGAGI (reference sequence). Trimming pared 2 bases from V and 6 bases from J, leaving 16 bases between. DNA for the CDR3: TGTGCCAGCAGTTACGGTTTTCGGAGGGGCCATGGCTACACCTTC. It yields the protein CASSYGFRRGHGYTF.

This clone was seen repeatedly, ten times or more. The chain links TRBV6-1 to TRBJ2-3, with 13 positions matching TRBD2. Germline lookup yields CDR1 MNHNS and CDR2 SASEGT. This CDR3 has 14 residues. Trimming removed 4 bases from V and 5 bases from J; junction bases left unmatched: 0. The chain's CDR3 is CASSGTSGRDTQYF. The CDR3 bases are TGTGCCAGCAGTGGGACTAGCGGGAGAGATACGCAGTATTTT.

This clone has ten or more counts. The V and J genes are TRBV7-9 and TRBJ1-1; possibly TRBD1 for D (6 bases). V was trimmed by 5 bases and J by 1 base, leaving 14 bases between them. The CDR3 is 15 residues long. Germline-derived CDR1 and CDR2 are SEHNR and FQNEAQ (reference sequence). The CDR3 is CASSRGETGNTEAFF. DNA for the CDR3: TGTGCCAGCAGCCGGGGCGAGACAGGGAACACTGAAGCTTTCTTT. Full variable domain (rest looked up from reference TRBV7-9 and TRBJ1-1): DTGVSQNPRHKITKRGQNVTFRCDPISEHNRLYWYRQTLGQGPEFLTYFQNEAQLEKSRLLSDRFSAERPKGSFSTLEIQRTEQGDSAMYLCASSRGETGNTEAFFGQGTRLTVV.

Many counts were recorded for this clone. The chain carries TRBV7-9 and TRBJ2-7; 12 bases fit TRBD1. V lost 5 bases to trimming and J lost 6 bases; unmatched junction nucleotides: 8. CDR3 length equals 15 residues. CDR1 SEHNR and CDR2 FQNEAQ come from the germline V gene (reference sequence). The CDR3: CASSHSGTGGREQYF. The DNA for the CDR3 is TGTGCCAGCAGCCACTCCGGGACAGGGGGCCGCGAGCAGTACTTC.

This clone was counted between two and nine times. The gene calls are TRBV27 and TRBJ2-7; D possibly corresponds to TRBD1 (5 bases). This CDR3 region has 14 residues. V shed 5 bases and J shed 3 bases, with 14 bases lying between them. Germline V gene sequence: CDR1 MNHEY, CDR2 SMNVEV (reference sequence). Written as DNA, the CDR3 is TGTGCCAGCAGTAAAGACAGCGAAATCTACGAGCAGTACTTC. Amino acids: CASSKDSEIYEQYF.

The chain is built from TRBV28 and TRBJ2-5; 8 bases fit TRBD1. The junction had 6 bases not matched to a gene; V was cut back by 3 bases and J by 3 bases. The CDR3 covers 15 residues. Germline V gene sequence: CDR1 MDHEN, CDR2 SYDVKM. The CDR3 loop reads CASSFARTGKETQYF. In DNA form, the CDR3 reads TGTGCCAGCAGTTTCGCGAGGACAGGGAAAGAGACCCAGTACTTC.

The chain employs TRBV5-1 and TRBJ2-2, with unresolved D. The V gene's germline CDR1 is SGHRS and CDR2 YFSETQ. The length of the CDR3 is 15 residues. V lost 2 bases and J lost 8, with 16 bases in between. The CDR3 reads CASSFSKDFRGELFF. The CDR3 DNA reads as TGCGCCAGCAGCTTTAGTAAGGATTTTCGTGGGGAGCTGTTTTTT.

This sequence joins TRBV19 and TRBJ2-1, with 9 bases lining up with TRBD2. The germline V gene encodes CDR1 LNHDA and CDR2 SQIVND (reference sequence). This CDR3 spans 17 amino acids. V dropped 4 bases and J dropped 9; count of bases not matched to a gene: 16. The CDR3 loop is CASSNPPIAGVRAEQFF. The CDR3 coding sequence is TGTGCCAGTAGTAATCCTCCAATAGCGGGAGTACGGGCTGAGCAGTTCTTC. The full variable domain, in which reference TRBV19 and TRBJ2-1 provide the parts outside the CDR3, is DGGITQSPKYLFRKEGQNVTLSCEQNLNHDAMYWYRQDPGQGLRLIYYSQIVNDFQKGDIAEGYSVSREKKESFPLTVTSAQKNPTAFYLCASSNPPIAGVRAEQFFGPGTRLTVL.

This clone was counted a few times. The chain is built from TRBV2 and TRBJ1-4, with unresolved D. The CDR3 covers 15 residues. The germline V and J ends were trimmed by 0 bases and 4 bases, with 9 bases remaining between them. Germline V gene data show CDR1 as SNHLY and CDR2 as FYNNEI. CDR3 protein: CASSEARRNNEKLFF. In DNA, the CDR3 is TGTGCCAGCAGTGAAGCGCGCAGGAATAATGAAAAACTGTTTTTT.

This rearrangement joins TRBV9 to TRBJ2-7; 11 positions match TRBD2. Losses at the gene ends were 4 bases for V and 8 bases for J; bases not matched to a gene: 14. CDR1 and CDR2 (germline): SGDLS, YYNGEE. CDR3 length: 16 residues. The CDR3 DNA reads TGTGCCAGCAGCCCGATGGTAGCGGGAGGGCGGAACAAGCAGTACTTC. Encoded protein: CASSPMVAGGRNKQYF.

The rearrangement uses TRBV5-6 and TRBJ1-1, with D unclear. Between the trimmed V and J ends, which lost 4 bases and 1 base, there was a span of 14 bases. Per the germline V gene, CDR1 is SGHDT and CDR2 is YYEEEE. The CDR3 runs 15 residues. This CDR3 reads CASSPGPSTNTEAFF. CDR3 in DNA: TGTGCCAGCAGCCCTGGACCGTCCACGAACACTGAAGCTTTCTTT.

This clone was seen more than once but under ten times. The chain employs TRBV15 and TRBJ2-7; 11 bases are a match to TRBD1. The CDR3 runs 16 residues. The V gene's germline CDR1 is LNHNV and CDR2 YYDKDF (reference sequence). V trimming: 1 base; J trimming: 4 bases; junction bases outside the gene matches: 6. The CDR3 sequence is CATSRVGGQGVYEQYF. The CDR3 DNA reads as TGTGCCACCAGCAGAGTCGGGGGACAGGGGGTGTACGAGCAGTACTTC.

The V gene is TRBV9, the J gene TRBJ2-2, with 8 nucleotides matching TRBD1. The trim removed 3 bases at V and 4 bases at J, leaving 8 bases unmatched. CDR3 length equals 16 residues. Germline CDR1 and CDR2: SGDLS and YYNGEE. CDR3 amino acids: CASSARETGVTGELFF. In DNA, the CDR3 is TGTGCCAGCAGCGCTCGGGAGACAGGGGTCACCGGGGAGCTGTTTTTT.

The rearrangement joins TRBV11-2 to TRBJ1-2; D may be TRBD1 (6 bases). The CDR3 is made up of 14 amino acids. CDR1 is SGHAT, CDR2 FQNNGV, per germline. Trimming pared 5 bases from V and 6 bases from J, leaving 16 bases between. CDR3 nucleotide sequence: TGTGCCAGCAGCAAATACTGGGGGCAGGATGGCTACACCTTC. Amino acid sequence: CASSKYWGQDGYTF.